A single sample gave rise to the 19 T cell receptor beta chains below, sequenced in a study of shared clonotypes between healthy human individuals (dated by TCRdb to the early 2020s). The method behind the library was the immunoSEQ multiplex PCR assay. As stored in TCRdb, this immuneACCESS dataset retains in-frame rearrangements with V and J assigned. A fraction of the clones does not appear; measured against another copy, unresolved V genes explain less than half of the discrepancy, and the remainder lacks a known reason. The sample data list a few million clones, and about 92% of these were observed just once. The top ten hold 0.39% of the sample. What was sequenced was naive CD4+ T cells from PBMCs. What this sample's cell subset or site label stands for: CD45RA+ positively selected. All receptors come from a man aged 18-30 years in good health. Some clones in this sample may be carry-over from other donors' samples.

V and J are TRBV9 and TRBJ2-1, with TRBD2 identical over 8 bases. Trimming at V came to 0 bases and at J to 7 bases, leaving 6 bases not matched to a gene. This CDR3 region has 15 residues. The germline V gene encodes CDR1 SGDLS and CDR2 YYNGEE. CDR3: CASSVGAGVENEQFF. The CDR3 DNA follows: TGTGCCAGCAGCGTAGGAGCGGGAGTAGAGAATGAGCAGTTCTTC.

Notes on this clone: This specimen includes other DNA sequences encoding the same CDR3. V and J are TRBV5-1 and TRBJ1-3; D is uncertain. The CDR3 is made up of 14 amino acids. Germline V lookup: CDR1 SGHRS, CDR2 YFSETQ. V was shortened by 0 bases and J by 1 base, with 5 bases between the two germline ends. CDR3 nucleotides: TGCGCCAGCAGCTTGGGGGAATCTGGAAACACCATATATTTT. As protein: CASSLGESGNTIYF. The full variable domain, completed using reference TRBV5-1 and TRBJ1-3, is KAGVTQTPRYLIKTRGQQVTLSCSPISGHRSVSWYQQTPGQGLQFLFEYFSETQRNKGNFPGRFSGRQFSNSRSEMNVSTLELGDSALYLCASSLGESGNTIYFGEGSWLTVV.

This clone was recorded only once. The rearrangement links TRBV28 to TRBJ2-7; the D call may be TRBD1 or TRBD2 (5 bases each). Germline CDR1 is MDHEN and CDR2 is SYDVKM. The CDR3 runs to 15 residues. V dropped 2 bases and J dropped 0 bases, with 11 bases sitting between them. The CDR3 reads CASSLTGTASYEQYF. The DNA of the CDR3 is TGTGCCAGCAGTTTAACCGGGACGGCCTCCTACGAGCAGTACTTC. The entire variable domain, with the rest obtained from reference TRBV28 and TRBJ2-7, is as follows: DVKVTQSSRYLVKRTGEKVFLECVQDMDHENMFWYRQDPGLGLRLIYFSYDVKMKEKGDIPEGYSVSREKKERFSLILESASTNQTSMYLCASSLTGTASYEQYFGPGTRLTVT.

This clone was observed a few times. The chain joins TRBV5-1 to TRBJ2-1; possible D gene TRBD2, 6 bases. V lost 4 bases and J 3 bases, leaving 14 bases between the germline ends. The CDR3 runs 15 residues. CDR1 and CDR2 from the germline V gene are SGHRS and YFSETQ. CDR3 protein: CASSDQGLLYNEQFF. Written as DNA, the CDR3 is TGCGCCAGCAGCGATCAGGGACTCCTCTACAATGAGCAGTTCTTC.

This chain links TRBV14 with TRBJ2-3; the D call may be TRBD1 or TRBD2 (5 bases each). The CDR3 contains 14 residues. Trimming cost V 3 bases and J 2 bases, with 9 bases left between them. Germline CDR1 is SGHDN and CDR2 is FVKESK. CDR3 in DNA: TGTGCCAGCAGCCAGGGACGCCTCACAGATACGCAGTATTTT. Protein: CASSQGRLTDTQYF.

The J gene is TRBJ1-1, the V gene TRBV4-3, with 8 bases fitting TRBD1. Germline values: CDR1 LGHNA, CDR2 YSLEER. The CDR3 has 14 amino acids. Losses at the gene ends were 3 bases for V and 5 bases for J; bases not matched to a gene: 5. CDR3 amino acids: CASSQRQGWTEAFF. The DNA of the CDR3 is TGCGCCAGCAGCCAGAGACAGGGGTGGACTGAAGCTTTCTTT.

This chain's CDR3 is CASTLGPYNEQFF. The CDR3 DNA sequence: TGTGCCAGCACCCTCGGCCCCTACAATGAGCAGTTCTTC. The chain carries TRBV9 and TRBJ2-1; D not resolved. CDR1 is SGDLS, CDR2 YYNGEE, per germline. The CDR3 contains 13 residues. V lost 6 bases, J lost 2 bases, and 9 bases lay in between.

The chain links TRBV2 to TRBJ1-5, with D unresolved. Looked up from germline, CDR1 is SNHLY and CDR2 is FYNNEI. Trimming took 4 bases from V and 0 from J, leaving 13 bases between them. CDR3 length: 16 residues. The CDR3 here is CASSGRRLNSNQPQHF. In nucleotides, the CDR3 is TGTGCCAGCAGTGGCAGACGATTAAATAGCAATCAGCCCCAGCATTTT.

This sequence joins TRBV5-1 and TRBJ2-3; TRBD2 matches at 9 bases. The length of the CDR3 is 19 residues. V shed 2 bases, J shed 6 bases, and the junction held 19 bases outside the gene matches. Germline V gene data show CDR1 as SGHRS and CDR2 as YFSETQ. This CDR3 reads CASSFLVGTSRRDWDTQYF. The CDR3 DNA reads TGCGCCAGCAGCTTCTTAGTCGGGACTAGCAGGAGGGACTGGGATACGCAGTATTTT.

The chain uses TRBV29-1 and TRBJ1-2; perhaps TRBD1 as D (6 bases). In germline, CDR1 is SQVTM, CDR2 ANQGSEA. The CDR3 contains 13 residues. Between the trimmed V and J ends, which lost 6 bases and 6 bases, there was a span of 17 bases. For the CDR3, the DNA is TGCAGCGTAGCAGGGGTTTTGGTCGATGGCTACACCTTC. As protein: CSVAGVLVDGYTF. Based on the CDR3 plus reference TRBV29-1 and TRBJ1-2, the full variable domain is SAVISQKPSRDICQRGTSLTIQCQVDSQVTMMFWYRQQPGQSLTLIATANQGSEATYESGFVIDKFPISRPNLTFSTLTVSNMSPEDSSIYLCSVAGVLVDGYTFGSGTRLTVV.

The chain joins TRBV10-1 to TRBJ2-5; 8 bases agree with TRBD2. Germline CDR1 reads WNHNN; CDR2 reads SYGVQD (reference sequence). With 3 bases clipped from V and 2 bases from J, the junction kept 5 bases outside the gene matches. This CDR3 is built from 15 residues. This chain's CDR3 is CASSDGREGQETQYF. The DNA for the CDR3 is TGCGCCAGCAGTGACGGTCGGGAGGGGCAAGAGACCCAGTACTTC.

This clone was detected a few times. The chain has TRBV28 and TRBJ1-2; 10 nucleotides line up with TRBD1. V lost 8 bases and J lost 13; bases outside the gene matches: 10. Per germline, CDR1 MDHEN and CDR2 SYDVKM. CDR3 length: 12 amino acids. CDR3 in DNA: TGTGCCAGCGGACGCCGGGACAGGGGTTCCACCTTC. Translating it yields CASGRRDRGSTF.

This chain joins TRBV7-3 and TRBJ1-2, with TRBD1 as a possible D gene (5 bases). With 5 bases removed from V and 6 bases from J, the gap between germline ends came to 19 bases. The length of the CDR3 is 15 residues. In germline, CDR1 is SGHTA, CDR2 FQGTGA. The CDR3 here is CASSPGTQTGDGYTF. The CDR3 DNA reads TGTGCCAGCAGCCCAGGGACCCAGACGGGGGATGGCTACACCTTC.

This clone showed up just once. CDR3 bases: TGCGCCAGCAGCCAAGATGACAGGGGTGCGCCCAATGAGCAGTTCTTC. This codes for CASSQDDRGAPNEQFF. The chain couples TRBV4-3 to TRBJ2-1, with 8 bases lining up with TRBD1. The CDR3 runs to 16 residues. Germline V lookup: CDR1 LGHNA, CDR2 YSLEER. J gave up 6 bases and V 0 bases, and 7 bases lay outside the gene matches.

This rearrangement joins TRBV5-6 to TRBJ2-1, with unresolved D. Germline V lookup: CDR1 SGHDT, CDR2 YYEEEE. The CDR3 is made up of 11 amino acids. V lost 2 bases, J lost 10 bases, and 7 bases lay in between. CDR3 residues: CASSFVQEQFF. In nucleotides, the CDR3 is TGTGCCAGCAGCTTCGTGCAAGAGCAGTTCTTC.

This CDR3 is CASKELGQGNTAKNIQYF. The DNA for the CDR3 is TGTGCCAGTAAGGAGTTGGGACAGGGGAACACGGCCAAAAACATTCAGTACTTC. V and J are TRBV19 and TRBJ2-4; 10 positions agree with TRBD1. Germline loops: CDR1 LNHDA, CDR2 SQIVND (reference sequence). Unmatched junction bases numbered 13, after V lost 7 bases and J lost 1 base. The CDR3 contains 18 residues.

This clone was detected once. V is TRBV5-1 and J is TRBJ2-1; D is perhaps TRBD2 (6 bases). CDR3 length: 16 residues. In germline, CDR1 is SGHRS, CDR2 YFSETQ. Trimming stripped 4 bases from V and 5 bases from J, with 19 bases between. CDR3 sequence reads: CASSATTAGINNEQFF. CDR3 sequence (DNA): TGCGCCAGCAGCGCTACCACGGCGGGGATAAACAATGAGCAGTTCTTC.

The rearrangement uses TRBV5-1 and TRBJ1-1, with a weak D call TRBD1 (6 bases). This CDR3 spans 13 amino acids. CDR1 and CDR2 (germline): SGHRS, YFSETQ. With 6 bases removed from V and 7 bases from J, the gap between germline ends came to 16 bases. CDR3 residues: CASTEALQGEAFF. Written as DNA, the CDR3 is TGCGCCAGCACGGAAGCCCTACAGGGTGAAGCTTTCTTT. Full variable domain (outside the CDR3, taken from reference TRBV5-1 and TRBJ1-1): KAGVTQTPRYLIKTRGQQVTLSCSPISGHRSVSWYQQTPGQGLQFLFEYFSETQRNKGNFPGRFSGRQFSNSRSEMNVSTLELGDSALYLCASTEALQGEAFFGQGTRLTVV.

The CDR3 nucleotides read TGTGCCAGCAGCTTATACCTAGGAAGCTATGAGCAGTTCTTC. Protein: CASSLYLGSYEQFF. The chain is built from TRBV7-2 and TRBJ2-1; D call uncertain. Looked up from germline, CDR1 is SGHTA and CDR2 is FQGNSA. This CDR3 has 14 amino acids. With 2 bases removed from V and 8 bases from J, the gap between germline ends came to 13 bases.